This T cell receptor beta chain was profiled in a study of beta chain features in type 1 diabetes. As for this clone: Antigen specificity is unknown.

There are 13 residues in the CDR3. Trimming stripped 3 bases from V and 5 bases from J, with 13 bases between. CDR1 is SQVTM and CDR2 is ANQGSEA in the germline V gene. Study results and limitations: There was a moderate but significant shortening of TCRB CDR3s in all four CD4+ subsets of Type 1 diabetes patients.

Every bit of the isolated RNA underwent reverse transcription, so sequencing read expressed TCRB transcripts. Clones were sequenced by immunoSEQ multiplex PCR, and TCRdb holds only the in-frame ones, with some missing. The sample lists nearly 700,000 clones, 13% occurring once. This receptor was identified in a man aged 18 to 29 with type 1 diabetes. The sequencing sample was made of naive CD4+ T cells from blood. The chain links TRBV29-1 to TRBJ1-1, with a weak D call TRBD1 (5 bases). CDR3 in DNA: TGCAGCGTTGACCGCAACGGGGGGACTGAAGCTTTCTTT. Its translation: CSVDRNGGTEAFF. Filled out from reference TRBV29-1 and TRBJ1-1, the complete variable domain reads SAVISQKPSRDICQRGTSLTIQCQVDSQVTMMFWYRQQPGQSLTLIATANQGSEATYESGFVIDKFPISRPNLTFSTLTVSNMSPEDSSIYLCSVDRNGGTEAFFGQGTRLTVV.